This is a list of T cell receptor beta chains from one sample in a study of shared clonotypes between healthy human individuals. Data came from immunoSEQ multiplex PCR; TCRdb stores just in-frame clones and leaves some out. This table holds 2.3 million or so clones, over 90% found once. Material: naive CD4+ T cells from PBMCs. The source is a man younger than 35 in good health. Some clones in this sample may be carry-over from other donors' samples. CDR3s include the opening cysteine and the closing phenylalanine or tryptophan. A D gene is named only where the DNA matches it firmly. The size field is filled for only some rows; it gives once, few, many or a size class.

j_call	v_call	clone_size	d_call	cdr3_aa	cdr3_nt
TRBJ1-4	TRBV5-1	-	TRBD1	CASSLAGGQGINEKLFF	TGCGCCAGCAGCTTGGCCGGCGGACAGGGGATAAATGAAAAACTGTTTTTT
TRBJ2-1	TRBV19	-	TRBD2	CASSTISSGRANEQFF	TGTGCCAGTAGTACCATATCTAGCGGGAGGGCCAATGAGCAGTTCTTC
TRBJ1-1	TRBV7-9	-	-	CASMGPGDAKNTEAFF	TGTGCCAGCATGGGCCCGGGAGACGCAAAGAACACTGAAGCTTTCTTT
TRBJ2-3	TRBV5-1	once	TRBD2	CASSSVAGDSTQYF	TGCGCCAGCAGCTCGGTAGCGGGAGACTCTACGCAGTATTTT
TRBJ2-3	TRBV28	-	-	CASSPPRDTQYF	TGTGCCAGCAGTCCCCCCCGAGATACGCAGTATTTT
TRBJ1-1	TRBV28	-	-	CASSLSLEAFF	TGTGCCAGCAGCCTTTCTTTAGAAGCTTTCTTT
TRBJ2-7	TRBV28	few	TRBD1	CASSPGQSYEQYF	TGTGCCAGCAGTCCGGGACAGTCCTACGAGCAGTACTTC
TRBJ2-1	TRBV20-1	-	-	CSVLIGDEQFF	TGCAGTGTTCTAATAGGGGATGAGCAGTTCTTC
TRBJ2-1	TRBV27	-	TRBD1	CASSGQGAFEQFF	TGTGCCAGCTCGGGACAGGGGGCCTTTGAGCAGTTCTTC
TRBJ2-7	TRBV15	-	TRBD1	CATSSRTGTAYEQYF	TGTGCCACCAGCTCTAGGACCGGGACAGCCTACGAGCAGTACTTC
TRBJ1-2	TRBV2	-	-	CASKGRNYGYTF	TGTGCCAGCAAGGGCAGAAACTATGGCTACACCTTC
TRBJ2-1	TRBV10-3	once	-	CAISVGPLTYEQFF	TGTGCCATCAGTGTGGGACCATTGACCTATGAGCAGTTCTTC
TRBJ2-2	TRBV27	-	TRBD2	CASSLGLAGSGELFF	TGTGCCAGCAGTTTAGGGCTAGCGGGAAGCGGGGAGCTGTTTTTT
TRBJ1-1	TRBV2	few	-	CASSLGRPNTEAFF	TGTGCCAGCAGCCTGGGACGACCGAACACTGAAGCTTTCTTT
TRBJ1-5	TRBV7-2	-	-	CASSLAGRLGQPQHF	TGTGCCAGCAGCTTAGCGGGTAGGCTCGGGCAGCCCCAGCATTTT
TRBJ1-4	TRBV5-6	-	-	CASSWQGNPGEKLFF	TGTGCCAGCAGCTGGCAGGGAAACCCGGGAGAAAAACTGTTTTTT
TRBJ2-7	TRBV28	-	TRBD2	CASRRSGTSGVYEQYF	TGTGCCAGCAGACGTAGCGGGACCTCCGGGGTATACGAGCAGTACTTC
TRBJ2-7	TRBV11-2	-	TRBD2	CASSLDPGGRRYEQYF	TGTGCCAGCAGCTTAGATCCGGGGGGGAGACGCTACGAGCAGTACTTC
TRBJ2-1	TRBV6-4	-	-	CASSAQGNEQFF	TGTGCCAGCAGTGCTCAAGGAAATGAGCAGTTCTTC
TRBJ1-4	TRBV21-1	once	-	CASSITGFTMGDEKLFF	TGTGCCAGCAGCATCACAGGGTTTACCATGGGGGATGAAAAACTGTTTTTT
TRBJ2-7	TRBV7-2	-	TRBD2	CASSSGGSSYEQYF	TGTGCCAGCAGCTCGGGGGGGAGCTCCTACGAGCAGTACTTC
TRBJ2-7	TRBV15	-	-	CATSRDHLSDYEQYF	TGTGCCACCAGCAGAGATCACTTGTCCGACTACGAGCAGTACTTC
TRBJ2-1	TRBV4-3	-	TRBD2	CASSQGWASGRFHTNNEQFF	TGCGCCAGCAGCCAAGGATGGGCCAGCGGGAGGTTTCACACGAACAATGAGCAGTTCTTC
TRBJ2-7	TRBV5-1	once	TRBD2	CASSLGLAQDEQYF	TGCGCCAGCAGCCTGGGACTAGCGCAAGACGAGCAGTACTTC
TRBJ1-1	TRBV6-4	-	TRBD1	CASSSNRGRDTEAFF	TGTGCCAGCAGTTCCAACAGGGGTAGGGACACTGAAGCTTTCTTT
TRBJ2-2	TRBV10-3	-	TRBD2	CAISAIATTGGGELFF	TGTGCCATCAGTGCAATCGCTACGACGGGAGGCGGGGAGCTGTTTTTT
TRBJ1-2	TRBV7-9	-	-	CASLGYGYTF	TGTGCCAGCTTAGGCTATGGCTACACCTTC
TRBJ2-3	TRBV7-6	-	TRBD2	CASSFTSGSIEDTQYF	TGTGCCAGCAGTTTTACTAGCGGGAGTATTGAAGATACGCAGTATTTT
TRBJ1-4	TRBV27	-	-	CASSFLSGARSEKLFF	TGTGCCAGCAGTTTTTTATCGGGGGCTCGGAGTGAAAAACTGTTTTTT
TRBJ1-5	TRBV27	-	-	CASGGSNQPQHF	TGTGCCAGCGGAGGGAGCAATCAGCCCCAGCATTTT
TRBJ2-7	TRBV7-8	-	-	CASSSILAGYEQYF	TGTGCCAGCAGCTCCATCCTGGCGGGCTACGAGCAGTACTTC
TRBJ2-3	TRBV11-2	-	-	CASSLGTASGTDTQYF	TGTGCCAGCAGCTTAGGGACAGCCTCTGGCACAGATACGCAGTATTTT
TRBJ2-7	TRBV19	-	TRBD2	CASSMSAGDEQYF	TGTGCCAGTAGTATGTCCGCGGGAGACGAGCAGTACTTC
TRBJ2-1	TRBV19	once	-	CASRRSNVEGINEQFF	TGTGCCAGTCGACGCTCCAACGTCGAGGGAATCAATGAGCAGTTCTTC
TRBJ2-7	TRBV6-6	-	TRBD2	CASRGLAGSSYEQYF	TGTGCCAGCAGGGGACTAGCGGGAAGCTCCTACGAGCAGTACTTC
TRBJ2-1	TRBV11-2	-	TRBD1	CASSRGQGAYNEQFF	TGTGCCAGCAGCCGTGGACAGGGGGCCTACAATGAGCAGTTCTTC
TRBJ1-2	TRBV27	-	-	CASSTHSTANYGYTF	TGTGCCAGCAGTACACACAGCACAGCTAACTATGGCTACACCTTC
TRBJ2-7	TRBV10-1	-	TRBD1	CASKKGQDYEQYF	TGCGCCAGCAAAAAGGGACAGGACTACGAGCAGTACTTC
TRBJ2-2	TRBV7-9	-	-	CASTLGGNTGELFF	TGTGCCAGCACTCTGGGGGGGAACACCGGGGAGCTGTTTTTT
TRBJ1-1	TRBV7-9	-	TRBD1	CASSPRGTNTEAFF	TGTGCCAGCAGCCCCAGGGGGACGAACACTGAAGCTTTCTTT